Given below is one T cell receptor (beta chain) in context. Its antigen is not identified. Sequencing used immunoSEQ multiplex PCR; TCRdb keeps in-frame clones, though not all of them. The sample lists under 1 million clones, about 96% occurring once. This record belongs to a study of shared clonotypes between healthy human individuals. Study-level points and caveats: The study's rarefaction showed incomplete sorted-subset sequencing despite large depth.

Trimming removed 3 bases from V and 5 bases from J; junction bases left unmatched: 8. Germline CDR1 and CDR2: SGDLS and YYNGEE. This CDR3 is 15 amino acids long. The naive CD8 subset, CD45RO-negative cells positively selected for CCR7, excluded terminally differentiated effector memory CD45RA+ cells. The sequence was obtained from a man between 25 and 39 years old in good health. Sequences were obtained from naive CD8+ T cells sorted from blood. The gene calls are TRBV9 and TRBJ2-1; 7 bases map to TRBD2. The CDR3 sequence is CASSAWPREDNEQFF. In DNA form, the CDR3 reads TGTGCCAGCAGCGCCTGGCCTCGGGAGGACAATGAGCAGTTCTTC. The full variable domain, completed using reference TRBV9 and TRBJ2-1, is DSGVTQTPKHLITATGQRVTLRCSPRSGDLSVYWYQQSLDQGLQFLIQYYNGEERAKGNILERFSAQQFPDLHSELNLSSLELGDSALYFCASSAWPREDNEQFFGPGTRLTVL.